These 12 T cell receptor beta chains came from one sample sequenced in a study of identical twins. TCRdb recomputed calls from the 5' RACE reads with MiXCR, one row per CDR3 protein. The top ten hold 13% of the sample, which has roughly 720,000 distinct CDR3 sequences, around a sixth seen once. These same records also appear under a second study, on T cells expressing NK-cell markers.

Sequenced material: PBMCs. These receptors were collected from a woman aged 18-35 years in good health.

This clonotype was counted a few times. The chain carries TRBV12-3 or TRBV12-4 and TRBJ1-2; maybe TRBD1 (5 bases). This CDR3 is 14 amino acids long. The V end was cut by 8 bases, the J end by 0 bases, with 13 bases between. This CDR3 reads CASGRRGANYGYTF. Here the CDR3 DNA reads TGTGCCAGCGGGAGGAGGGGTGCTAACTATGGCTACACCTTC.

This clonotype was counted between two and nine times. The rearrangement uses TRBV6-1 and TRBJ1-2, with a tentative D call TRBD1 (5 bases). The CDR3 sequence is 13 residues long. The V and J ends lost 6 bases and 4 bases respectively, with 12 bases between them. Per germline, CDR1 MNHNS and CDR2 SASEGT. The CDR3 nucleotides are TGTGCCAGCAGGTCTCCCGGGACCTATGGCTACACCTTC. Amino acids: CASRSPGTYGYTF.

This chain uses TRBV3-1 with TRBJ2-1; TRBD1 might be the D (6 bases). V lost 3 bases, J lost 10 bases, and 13 bases lay in between. This CDR3 spans 13 amino acids. Germline CDR1 is LGHDT and CDR2 is YNNKEL (reference sequence). CDR3 in DNA: TGTGCCAGCAGCCAGGGGACCGGGACAGAGCAGTTCTTC. Residues: CASSQGTGTEQFF.

In its sample, this clonotype was seen a few times. The chain carries TRBV6-5 and TRBJ2-7, with a weak D call TRBD2 (5 bases). The CDR3 is made up of 14 amino acids. CDR1 is MNHEY and CDR2 is SVGAGI in the germline V gene. V gave up 1 base and J gave up 6 bases, with 13 bases separating them. In DNA, the CDR3 is TGTGCCAGCAGTTACTTGGCGGGCTCTGGCGAGCAGTACTTC. It encodes CASSYLAGSGEQYF.

This clonotype was observed at least ten times. The J gene is TRBJ2-3, the V gene TRBV20-1; a weak D match, TRBD1 (6 bases). The V and J ends lost 4 bases and 4 bases respectively, with 15 bases between them. Germline assignment: CDR1 DFQATT and CDR2 SNEGSKA (reference sequence). The CDR3 spans 14 residues. The CDR3 spells CSAKGGSIADTQYF. As DNA, the CDR3 is TGCAGTGCTAAAGGGGGTAGCATCGCAGATACGCAGTATTTT.

The V gene is TRBV29-1, the J gene TRBJ2-1; 8 positions match TRBD2. CDR1 is SQVTM, CDR2 ANQGSEA, per germline. After removal of 3 bases from V and 5 bases from J, the junction contained 6 bases not matched to a gene. This CDR3 region has 14 residues. The CDR3 DNA is TGCAGCGTTGACTGGGCGGGAGGCCACAATGAGCAGTTCTTC. It yields the protein CSVDWAGGHNEQFF.

This chain joins TRBV7-8 and TRBJ2-1; D possibly matches TRBD1 or TRBD2 (6 bases each). The germline CDR1 and CDR2 sequences are SGHVS and FQNEAQ. V lost 1 base and J 0 bases, leaving 13 bases between the germline ends. The CDR3 runs to 17 residues. For the CDR3, the DNA is TGTGCCAGCAGCTTAGATTTTGGGGGGCGCTCCTACAATGAGCAGTTCTTC. This encodes CASSLDFGGRSYNEQFF.

The chain combines TRBV6-1 with TRBJ1-3, with TRBD1 matching over 8 bases. The CDR3 has 14 residues. Germline CDR1 MNHNS, CDR2 SASEGT. Unmatched junction bases numbered 0, after V lost 4 bases and J lost 1 base. The CDR3 protein is CASSGQGSGNTIYF. The CDR3 DNA sequence: TGTGCCAGCAGTGGACAGGGGTCTGGAAACACCATATATTTT.

This clonotype was seen more than once but under ten times. J is TRBJ2-5 and V is TRBV20-1, with D unresolved. With 7 bases removed from V and 6 bases from J, the gap between germline ends came to 18 bases. The CDR3 has 13 amino acids. Looked up from germline, CDR1 is DFQATT and CDR2 is SNEGSKA (reference sequence). The CDR3 nucleotides read TGCAGTGTTTGGACGGACGGATTAAAGACCCAGTACTTC. Protein sequence: CSVWTDGLKTQYF.

At least ten counts were recorded for this clonotype. The chain carries TRBV6-1 and TRBJ1-3; no clear D. The CDR3 sequence is 13 residues long. V lost 8 bases to trimming and J lost 4 bases, with 12 bases between them. CDR1 and CDR2 (germline): MNHNS, SASEGT. The CDR3 DNA reads TGTGCCAGCTCGAGGGCGCCGGGAAACACCATATATTTT. Residues: CASSRAPGNTIYF.

V is TRBV6-1 and J is TRBJ2-1; D ambiguous. Germline CDR1 and CDR2: MNHNS and SASEGT. With 5 bases removed from V and 0 bases from J, the gap between germline ends came to 17 bases. CDR3 size: 17 residues. The CDR3 is CASSTTRRISSYNEQFF. CDR3 nucleotides: TGTGCCAGCAGTACCACCAGACGCATAAGCTCCTACAATGAGCAGTTCTTC.

The J gene is TRBJ1-5, the V gene TRBV5-1; D might be TRBD1 (5 bases). V lost 4 bases to trimming and J lost 6 bases, with 14 bases between them. The CDR3 covers 14 residues. Germline CDR1 reads SGHRS; CDR2 reads YFSETQ. CDR3 nucleotides: TGCGCCAGCAGCGAACGTGGGGGGAGTCAGCCCCAGCATTTT. Translated, it gives CASSERGGSQPQHF.